The entry that follows covers one T cell receptor beta chain sequence. Its antigen remains unknown. Germline CDR1 SGHTA, CDR2 FQGNSA. With 0 bases removed from V and 3 bases from J, the gap between germline ends came to 12 bases. The CDR3 spans 15 residues. This sample was included in a study of CD8+ T cells in alopecia areata. General study results and limits: Lesional scalp, notably in alopecia totalis/universalis, had clonality above that of normal scalp.

RNA was isolated and reverse transcribed to cDNA, the sequencing template. The assay was immunoSEQ multiplex PCR, and TCRdb's table has in-frame clones only and misses some. The sample records about 4,200 clones, 68% being singletons. Sample: skin. This TCR came from a human donor in good health. The chain combines TRBV7-2 with TRBJ2-7; D is uncertain. Written as DNA, the CDR3 is TGTGCCAGCAGCTTAGCGGGCAGTAATGGCTACGAGCAGTACTTC. It specifies CASSLAGSNGYEQYF.